The next 19 T cell receptor beta chains were all read from a single sample in a study of patients and donors after allogeneic stem cell transplantation. From the RT-PCR reads, TCRdb called clonotypes with MiXCR, one entry per CDR3 protein. The table records several thousand distinct CDR3 sequences, around 24% of them present only once. Sequenced material: blood, either unsorted or a sorted T cell fraction (not recorded which). The receptors here all came from a human donor who was either an allogeneic HSCT recipient or a stem cell or donor lymphocyte infusion donor (not recorded which). It is not recorded whose cells these are; they may come from a transplant donor.

The rearrangement uses TRBV5-6 and TRBJ2-1; 9 bases line up with TRBD2. V shed 0 bases and J 9 bases; nucleotides not matched to a gene: 7. The length of the CDR3 is 15 residues. CDR1 is SGHDT and CDR2 is YYEEEE in the germline V gene. CDR3 DNA: TGTGCCAGCAGCTTGGAACTAGCGGGCACAGGTGAGCAGTTCTTC. Translated, it gives CASSLELAGTGEQFF.

This clonotype was found a few times. The V and J genes are TRBV6-2 or TRBV6-3 and TRBJ1-1; D is uncertain. Per germline, CDR1 MNHEY and CDR2 SVGEGT. V dropped 6 bases and J dropped 0 bases, with 11 bases sitting between them. The CDR3 is made up of 14 amino acids. In DNA form, the CDR3 reads TGTGCCAGCAGACTGAAAGGGCTGAACACTGAAGCTTTCTTT. Encoded protein: CASRLKGLNTEAFF.

This clonotype came up a few times. The chain employs TRBV10-3 and TRBJ1-4; possible D gene TRBD1, 5 bases. This CDR3 region has 16 residues. Trimming pared 1 base from V and 0 bases from J, leaving 9 bases between. Germline V gives CDR1 ENHRY, CDR2 SYGVKD. DNA for the CDR3: TGTGCCATCAGTGAGTTCAGGGTTGCAACTAATGAAAAACTGTTTTTT. The encoded protein is CAISEFRVATNEKLFF.

By proportion, this clonotype is medium-sized. The chain is built from TRBV2 and TRBJ2-3; D unclear. Trimming cost V 0 bases and J 6 bases, with 10 bases left between them. The length of the CDR3 is 14 residues. Germline V gene sequence: CDR1 SNHLY, CDR2 FYNNEI. CDR3 region: CASSEASGRDTQYF. The CDR3, as DNA: TGTGCCAGCAGTGAAGCCTCGGGCCGGGATACGCAGTATTTT.

This clonotype is judged medium-sized. The chain combines TRBV7-6 with TRBJ2-1, with 10 positions matching TRBD2. The germline gives CDR1 SGHVS, CDR2 FNYEAQ. The CDR3 contains 15 residues. Trimming cost V 6 bases and J 6 bases; bases outside gene matches: 8. Here the CDR3 reads CASSQIAGGPNEQFF. The DNA for the CDR3 is TGTGCCAGCAGTCAAATAGCGGGAGGCCCCAATGAGCAGTTCTTC.

The CDR3 coding sequence is TGTGCCAGCAGTCTACAGGGTGAAGGCTACACCTTC. As protein: CASSLQGEGYTF. The chain employs TRBV12-3 or TRBV12-4 and TRBJ1-2; TRBD1 is a possible D gene (6 bases). Trimming pared 5 bases from V and 8 bases from J, leaving 12 bases between. This CDR3 contains 12 residues.

V is TRBV3-1 and J is TRBJ1-2; D unresolved. The V gene's germline CDR1 is LGHDT and CDR2 YNNKEL (reference sequence). This CDR3 spans 13 amino acids. The germline V and J ends were trimmed by 0 bases and 13 bases, with 15 bases remaining between them. CDR3 nucleotides: TGTGCCAGCAGCCAAGATCCACAGACATCTAGCACCTTC. Its translation: CASSQDPQTSSTF.

In its sample, this clonotype ranks as medium-sized. The chain joins TRBV9 to TRBJ2-1; D call uncertain. CDR1 SGDLS and CDR2 YYNGEE come from the germline V gene. The CDR3 covers 16 residues. V dropped 0 bases and J dropped 7 bases, with 17 bases sitting between them. Written as DNA, the CDR3 is TGTGCCAGCAGCGTAGCCTATAGGCCAGCGAGGAATGAGCAGTTCTTC. This sequence encodes CASSVAYRPARNEQFF.

This clonotype was counted only a few times. The V gene is TRBV20-1, the J gene TRBJ1-5; TRBD1 might be the D (5 bases). Per germline, CDR1 DFQATT and CDR2 SNEGSKA (reference sequence). There are 14 residues in the CDR3. V was trimmed by 0 bases and J by 3 bases, leaving 9 bases between them. CDR3 sequence (DNA): TGCAGTGCTAGAGATCGACAGAACAATCAGCCCCAGCATTTT. Translation: CSARDRQNNQPQHF.

The rearrangement links TRBV12-3 or TRBV12-4 to TRBJ2-5, with 8 bases identical to TRBD2. The CDR3 extends over 17 amino acids. The J segment lost 5 bases and the V segment lost 6 bases, leaving 17 bases of the junction unmatched. The CDR3 reads CASSPGLGGVRFETQYF. The CDR3 DNA reads as TGTGCCAGCAGCCCGGGACTAGGGGGGGTCAGGTTCGAGACCCAGTACTTC.

J is TRBJ2-6 and V is TRBV7-2, with TRBD1 as a possible D gene (5 bases). Germline V gene data show CDR1 as SGHTA and CDR2 as FQGNSA. The CDR3 has 16 amino acids. V lost 0 bases and J 2 bases, leaving 8 bases between the germline ends. The chain's CDR3 is CASSLAKGTGANVLTF. For the CDR3, the DNA is TGTGCCAGCAGCTTAGCCAAGGGGACTGGGGCCAACGTCCTGACTTTC.

V usage is TRBV9 and J usage is TRBJ2-2; the D is unclear. The CDR3 runs to 13 residues. The germline V and J ends were trimmed by 0 bases and 5 bases, with 5 bases remaining between them. CDR1 SGDLS and CDR2 YYNGEE come from the germline V gene. Written as DNA, the CDR3 is TGTGCCAGCAGCGTAGGTGGGACCGGGGAGCTGTTTTTT. The encoded protein is CASSVGGTGELFF.

This clonotype turned up a few times. This rearrangement joins TRBV11-1 to TRBJ2-7, with TRBD1 matching 8 bases. CDR1 is SGHAT and CDR2 is FQDESV in the germline V gene (reference sequence). V shed 5 bases and J 5 bases; nucleotides not matched to a gene: 14. The CDR3 runs to 16 residues. The CDR3 DNA is TGTGCCAGCAGCCCTGGCGCAGGGGGCTACGAGAACGAGCAGTACGTC. It encodes CASSPGAGGYENEQYV.

This clonotype is judged medium-sized (0.01 to 0.1%). One junction end does not reproduce the germline sequence, and a read error may be involved. The J gene is TRBJ2-7, the V gene TRBV18; 10 nucleotides match TRBD2. Germline-derived CDR1 and CDR2 are KGHSH and LQKENI. The CDR3 has 13 residues. This CDR3 reads CASSPSRLAGAAF. DNA for the CDR3: TGTGCCAGCTCGCCATCGAGGCTAGCGGGAGCAGCTTTC.

A few counts support this clonotype. In DNA, the CDR3 is TGTGCCAGCAGCCAGGACCGCACAGATACGCAGTATTTT. It codes for CASSQDRTDTQYF. The J gene is TRBJ2-3, the V gene TRBV12-3 or TRBV12-4; no clear D. Trimming took off 6 bases at V and 1 base at J, with 8 bases between the two ends. The CDR3 loop spans 13 amino acids.

The CDR3 region is CSVDMGDTEAFF. Here the CDR3 DNA reads TGCAGCGTTGACATGGGGGACACTGAAGCTTTCTTT. The rearrangement uses TRBV29-1 and TRBJ1-1; D perhaps matches TRBD1 (5 bases). This CDR3 is 12 amino acids long. Germline loops: CDR1 SQVTM, CDR2 ANQGSEA. Trimming cost V 3 bases and J 3 bases, with 8 bases left between them.

By share, this clonotype counts as medium-sized. The chain has TRBV5-1 and TRBJ2-5; 7 nucleotides agree with TRBD1. This CDR3 has 14 amino acids. Germline CDR1 reads SGHRS; CDR2 reads YFSETQ. Losses at the gene ends were 3 bases for V and 0 bases for J; bases not matched to a gene: 2. CDR3 amino acids: CASSSDRDQETQYF. The CDR3 DNA reads TGCGCCAGCAGCTCTGACAGGGACCAAGAGACCCAGTACTTC.

This clonotype was picked up a small number of times. V gene TRBV7-2 combines with J gene TRBJ2-7; D remains unclear. This CDR3 is built from 12 residues. With 5 bases removed from V and 2 bases from J, the gap between germline ends came to 7 bases. Germline-derived CDR1 and CDR2 are SGHTA and FQGNSA. The CDR3 DNA is TGTGCCAGCAGCAAAACCGCCTACGAGCAGTACTTC. Its translation is CASSKTAYEQYF.

The rearrangement uses TRBV28 and TRBJ1-5, with TRBD1 identical over 10 bases. This CDR3 comprises 12 residues. CDR1 is MDHEN, CDR2 SYDVKM, per germline. After removal of 9 bases from V and 5 bases from J, the junction contained 1 base not matched to a gene. The CDR3 sequence: CASGTGDQPQHF. The CDR3 DNA is TGTGCCAGTGGGACAGGGGATCAGCCCCAGCATTTT.